The T cell receptor beta chain described here comes from a study of blood T cell repertoires in COVID-19. Study in general: In each case, the material was cDNA or gDNA derived from T cells, B-cell-depleted T cells, or PBMCs.

The protocol was immunoSEQ multiplex PCR, while the TCRdb copy is restricted to in-frame clones and leaves out a portion. The top ten clones hold 2.4% of a sample with about 100,000 clones, 88% of them seen once. The CDR3 length is 15 residues. Germline V gene sequence: CDR1 MNHEY, CDR2 SVGAGI. V lost 4 bases, J lost 2 bases, and 3 bases stayed unmatched. The origin of this receptor is a human donor in a cohort sampled during active COVID-19. The rearrangement links TRBV6-5 to TRBJ2-1; 9 bases align to TRBD1. The sequencing sample was made of peripheral blood. CDR3 loop: CASSFTGGAYNEQFF. Here the CDR3 DNA reads TGTGCCAGCAGTTTCACAGGGGGCGCCTACAATGAGCAGTTCTTC.